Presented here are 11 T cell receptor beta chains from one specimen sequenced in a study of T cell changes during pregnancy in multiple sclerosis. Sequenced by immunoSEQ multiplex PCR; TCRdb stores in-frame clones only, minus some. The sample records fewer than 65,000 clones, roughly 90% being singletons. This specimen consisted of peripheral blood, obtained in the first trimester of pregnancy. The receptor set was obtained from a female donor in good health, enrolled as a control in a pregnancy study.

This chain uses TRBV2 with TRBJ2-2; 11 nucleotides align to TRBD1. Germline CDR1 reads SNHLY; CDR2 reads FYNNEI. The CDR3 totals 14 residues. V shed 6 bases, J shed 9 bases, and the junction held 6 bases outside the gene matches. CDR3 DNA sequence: TGTGCCAGCAGCCTGGGACAGGGGGACAGGGAGCTGTTTTTT. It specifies CASSLGQGDRELFF.

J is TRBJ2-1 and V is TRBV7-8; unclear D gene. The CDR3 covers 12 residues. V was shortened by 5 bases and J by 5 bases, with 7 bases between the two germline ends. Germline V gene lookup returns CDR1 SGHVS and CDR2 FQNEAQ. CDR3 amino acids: CASSERDNEQFF. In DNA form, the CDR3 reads TGTGCCAGCAGCGAACGGGACAATGAGCAGTTCTTC.

CDR3 residues: CSVAGGPHYTDTQYF. The CDR3 DNA reads as TGCAGCGTTGCGGGGGGGCCACATTACACAGATACGCAGTATTTT. The chain employs TRBV29-1 and TRBJ2-3, with TRBD2 identical over 8 bases. Germline V gene lookup returns CDR1 SQVTM and CDR2 ANQGSEA. V shed 4 bases and J 2 bases; nucleotides not matched to a gene: 8. This CDR3 is 15 amino acids long.

CDR3 DNA sequence: TGTGCCAGCAAAGACAGGGGGGGGACCCAGTACTTC. Translation gives CASKDRGGTQYF. The gene calls are TRBV6-6 and TRBJ2-5; TRBD1 matches at 9 bases. The length of the CDR3 is 12 residues. With 7 bases clipped from V and 7 bases from J, the junction kept 4 bases outside the gene matches. Germline V gene sequence: CDR1 MNHNY, CDR2 SVGAGI (reference sequence).

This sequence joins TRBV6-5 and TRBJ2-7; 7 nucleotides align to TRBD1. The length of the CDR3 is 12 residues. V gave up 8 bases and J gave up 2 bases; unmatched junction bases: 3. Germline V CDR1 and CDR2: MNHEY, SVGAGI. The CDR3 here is CASQGDPYEQYF. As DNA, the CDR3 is TGTGCCAGCCAGGGGGACCCCTACGAGCAGTACTTC.

CDR3: CASSSFRTGAGNTIYF. DNA for the CDR3: TGTGCCAGCAGCTCGTTTCGGACAGGGGCCGGAAACACCATATATTTT. This chain connects TRBV7-6 to TRBJ1-3, with 9 bases that match TRBD1. CDR1 is SGHVS and CDR2 is FNYEAQ in the germline V gene. The CDR3 has 16 amino acids. V shed 4 bases, J shed 4 bases, and the junction held 8 bases outside the gene matches.

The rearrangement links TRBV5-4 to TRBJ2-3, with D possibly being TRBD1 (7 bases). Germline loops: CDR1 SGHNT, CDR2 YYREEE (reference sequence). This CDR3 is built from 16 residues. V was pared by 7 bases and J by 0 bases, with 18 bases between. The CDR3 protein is CASRPAGGTSTDTQYF. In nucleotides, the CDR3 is TGTGCCAGCCGCCCGGCAGGGGGGACTAGCACAGATACGCAGTATTTT.

CDR3 amino acids: CASSVEQGTMNTEAFF. The CDR3 DNA is TGTGCCAGCAGTGTGGAACAGGGGACCATGAACACTGAAGCTTTCTTT. V gene TRBV4-2 combines with J gene TRBJ1-1, with 7 bases identical to TRBD1. V was pared by 6 bases and J by 0 bases, with 10 bases of the junction left unmatched. The CDR3 is 16 residues long. Per the germline V gene, CDR1 is LGHNA and CDR2 is YNFKEQ.

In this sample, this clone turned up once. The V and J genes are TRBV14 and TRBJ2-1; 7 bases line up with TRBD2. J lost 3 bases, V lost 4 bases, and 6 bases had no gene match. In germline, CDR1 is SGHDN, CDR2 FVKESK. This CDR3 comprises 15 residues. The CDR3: CASSRGGSSYNEQFF. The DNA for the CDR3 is TGTGCCAGCAGCCGGGGGGGTTCGAGCTACAATGAGCAGTTCTTC.

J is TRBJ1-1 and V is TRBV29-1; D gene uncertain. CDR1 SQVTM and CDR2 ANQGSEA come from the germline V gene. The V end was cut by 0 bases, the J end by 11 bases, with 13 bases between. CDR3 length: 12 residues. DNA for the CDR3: TGCAGCGTTGAAGATCCGGGGAGTCGCGCTTTCTTT. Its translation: CSVEDPGSRAFF.

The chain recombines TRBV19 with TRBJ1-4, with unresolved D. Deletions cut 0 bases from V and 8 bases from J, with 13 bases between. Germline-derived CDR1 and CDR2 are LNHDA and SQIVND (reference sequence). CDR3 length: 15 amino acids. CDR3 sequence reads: CASSIEENRPEKLFF. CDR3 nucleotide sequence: TGTGCCAGTAGTATAGAAGAGAACAGACCCGAAAAACTGTTTTTT.